Following are 25 T cell receptor beta chains from one sample sequenced in a study of cytomegalovirus exposure and HLA in healthy donors. Method: immunoSEQ multiplex PCR; TCRdb's copy keeps in-frame clones and lacks some. The data contain approximately 270,000 clones, about 86% of them singletons. Sequencing input: PBMCs. The receptors shown here come from a woman under 30 in good health and CMV-seronegative.

The chain couples TRBV27 to TRBJ2-5; TRBD1 matches 8 bases. The germline V gene has CDR1 MNHEY and CDR2 SMNVEV (reference sequence). This CDR3 has 11 residues. V shed 8 bases and J 13 bases; nucleotides not matched to a gene: 9. The CDR3, as DNA: TGTGCCAGCCTGGGGACAGGCCATGTGTACTTC. It yields the protein CASLGTGHVYF.

The chain combines TRBV5-1 with TRBJ1-2; D not resolved. Germline V gene sequence: CDR1 SGHRS, CDR2 YFSETQ. The CDR3 extends over 13 amino acids. V lost 0 bases and J 2 bases, leaving 5 bases between the germline ends. Written as DNA, the CDR3 is TGCGCCAGCAGCTTGGTCCAGAACTATGGCTACACCTTC. Amino acids: CASSLVQNYGYTF.

The chain links TRBV15 to TRBJ1-4, with D tentatively TRBD1 (6 bases). The CDR3 has 15 amino acids. The V end lost 0 bases, the J end lost 10 bases, and 15 bases lay between the germline ends. CDR1 and CDR2 from the germline V gene are LNHNV and YYDKDF (reference sequence). The CDR3 bases are TGTGCCACCAGCAGAGATCTGGAGGGGGAGGGAAAACTGTTTTTT. As protein: CATSRDLEGEGKLFF.

V gene TRBV4-3 combines with J gene TRBJ2-3; 14 nucleotides line up with TRBD2. Trimming took 4 bases from V and 2 from J; bases not matched to a gene: 5. Germline-derived CDR1 and CDR2 are LGHNA and YSLEER. This CDR3 comprises 17 residues. CDR3 sequence: CASSREGLAGATDTQYF. The CDR3 DNA reads as TGCGCCAGCAGCCGGGAGGGACTAGCGGGGGCCACAGATACGCAGTATTTT.

This rearrangement joins TRBV7-6 to TRBJ2-3; the D gene is possibly TRBD2 (5 bases). The CDR3 consists of 15 residues. Trimming took off 2 bases at V and 0 bases at J, with 9 bases between the two ends. Germline V lookup: CDR1 SGHVS, CDR2 FNYEAQ. CDR3 nucleotide sequence: TGTGCCAGCAGCTTACAGGACTCTAGCACAGATACGCAGTATTTT. It yields the protein CASSLQDSSTDTQYF.

The chain couples TRBV4-3 to TRBJ2-5, with TRBD2 as a possible D gene (6 bases). The germline V gene has CDR1 LGHNA and CDR2 YSLEER. The CDR3 extends over 15 amino acids. The V end lost 0 bases, the J end lost 2 bases, and 10 bases lay between the germline ends. The CDR3 sequence is CASSQDGGRQETQYF. In DNA, the CDR3 is TGCGCCAGCAGCCAAGATGGAGGGAGACAAGAGACCCAGTACTTC.

The rearrangement joins TRBV11-3 to TRBJ2-5, with 7 positions matching TRBD2. This CDR3 has 14 residues. V was pared by 4 bases and J by 5 bases, with 7 bases of the junction left unmatched. Germline V gene lookup returns CDR1 SGHNT and CDR2 YENEEA. CDR3 region: CASSSRGDEETQYF. CDR3 coding DNA: TGTGCCAGCAGCTCCCGGGGGGACGAGGAGACCCAGTACTTC.

CDR3 in amino acids: CAWSDQTRPDTQYF. CDR3 DNA sequence: TGTGCCTGGAGTGACCAGACACGGCCAGATACGCAGTATTTT. This chain connects TRBV30 to TRBJ2-3; no reliable D call. The germline V gene has CDR1 GTSNPN and CDR2 SVGIG (reference sequence). V gave up 1 base and J gave up 4 bases, with 12 bases separating them. The CDR3 sequence is 14 residues long. Full variable domain (remainder filled in from reference TRBV30 and TRBJ2-3): SQTIHQWPATLVQPVGSPLSLECTVEGTSNPNLYWYRQAAGRGLQLLFYSVGIGQISSEVPQNLSASRPQDRQFILSSKKLLLSDSGFYLCAWSDQTRPDTQYFGPGTRLTVL.

The chain joins TRBV28 to TRBJ2-7, with D possibly TRBD1 on 5 matching bases. This CDR3 has 12 amino acids. Germline CDR1 reads MDHEN; CDR2 reads SYDVKM. V lost 4 bases to trimming and J lost 7 bases, with 11 bases between them. The CDR3, as DNA: TGTGCCAGCAGTTGGACACCTCGGGAGCAGTACTTC. Translation: CASSWTPREQYF.

The chain links TRBV9 to TRBJ2-3; possibly TRBD2 for D (5 bases). This CDR3 contains 16 residues. The V end was cut by 0 bases, the J end by 0 bases, with 11 bases between. CDR1 is SGDLS and CDR2 is YYNGEE in the germline V gene. The CDR3: CASSVGLARSTDTQYF. CDR3 coding DNA: TGTGCCAGCAGCGTAGGGTTAGCGAGGAGCACAGATACGCAGTATTTT.

J is TRBJ1-2 and V is TRBV5-1; no clear D. Germline values: CDR1 SGHRS, CDR2 YFSETQ. Trimming removed 0 bases at V and 8 bases at J, with 17 bases between. The CDR3 extends over 15 amino acids. The CDR3 nucleotides are TGCGCCAGCAGCTTGGACACCGCCCCAAGGGAGGGCTACACCTTC. This gives the protein CASSLDTAPREGYTF.

The chain employs TRBV6-4 and TRBJ1-2; no clear D gene. Trimming left V 6 bases short and J 1 base short, with 6 bases between. The V gene's germline CDR1 is MRHNA and CDR2 SNTAGT. This CDR3 is built from 12 residues. The CDR3 nucleotides read TGTGCCAGCAGGGGCCTTAACTATGGCTACACCTTC. Translating gives CASRGLNYGYTF.

The chain is built from TRBV5-1 and TRBJ1-3; D might be TRBD1 (6 bases). The CDR3 extends over 15 amino acids. Germline V CDR1 and CDR2: SGHRS, YFSETQ. V gave up 4 bases and J gave up 0 bases, with 11 bases separating them. CDR3 residues: CASSAGVPSGNTIYF. CDR3 sequence (DNA): TGCGCCAGCAGCGCAGGGGTCCCCTCTGGAAACACCATATATTTT.

The V gene is TRBV28, the J gene TRBJ2-7; 10 positions agree with TRBD2. The junction had 10 bases not matched to a gene; V was cut back by 8 bases and J by 3 bases. Germline lookup yields CDR1 MDHEN and CDR2 SYDVKM. This CDR3 region has 15 residues. The CDR3 here is CASGQSGGAVYEQYF. CDR3 in DNA: TGTGCCAGCGGCCAGAGCGGGGGGGCGGTCTACGAGCAGTACTTC.

The chain combines TRBV7-8 with TRBJ2-1; D may be TRBD2 (7 bases). Germline V CDR1 and CDR2: SGHVS, FQNEAQ. The CDR3 is 16 residues long. Deletions cut 5 bases from V and 4 bases from J, with 18 bases between. The CDR3 DNA reads as TGTGCCAGCAGCGCTGGCGGGGGACACACTTACAATGAGCAGTTCTTC. Amino acid sequence: CASSAGGGHTYNEQFF.

The chain recombines TRBV30 with TRBJ1-1, with D unresolved. Germline lookup yields CDR1 GTSNPN and CDR2 SVGIG (reference sequence). This CDR3 contains 11 residues. Trimming stripped 8 bases from V and 6 bases from J, with 13 bases between. The CDR3 nucleotides are TGTGCCGCCCCGGCAGGCTCTGAAGCTTTCTTT. Translation: CAAPAGSEAFF. Full variable domain (remainder filled in from reference TRBV30 and TRBJ1-1): SQTIHQWPATLVQPVGSPLSLECTVEGTSNPNLYWYRQAAGRGLQLLFYSVGIGQISSEVPQNLSASRPQDRQFILSSKKLLLSDSGFYLCAAPAGSEAFFGQGTRLTVV.

The chain has TRBV29-1 and TRBJ2-2, with TRBD2 as a possible D gene (6 bases). Between the trimmed V and J ends, which lost 4 bases and 0 bases, there was a span of 9 bases. Germline CDR1 is SQVTM and CDR2 is ANQGSEA. The CDR3 sequence is 14 residues long. The CDR3 region is CSVAGAANTGELFF. Written as DNA, the CDR3 is TGCAGCGTTGCGGGAGCCGCGAACACCGGGGAGCTGTTTTTT.

This chain joins TRBV29-1 and TRBJ1-4; a possible D gene is TRBD1 (6 bases). CDR1 and CDR2 from the germline V gene are SQVTM and ANQGSEA. The CDR3 loop spans 12 amino acids. Trimming pared 5 bases from V and 6 bases from J, leaving 10 bases between. CDR3 sequence reads: CSVRQGHEKLFF. The CDR3 nucleotides read TGCAGCGTTAGGCAGGGGCATGAAAAACTGTTTTTT.

This clone occurred once. The chain employs TRBV29-1 and TRBJ1-2; tentatively, D is TRBD1 (5 bases). Germline V CDR1 and CDR2: SQVTM, ANQGSEA. The CDR3 loop spans 15 amino acids. V gave up 1 base and J gave up 2 bases, with 14 bases separating them. Written as DNA, the CDR3 is TGCAGCGTTGAAGTGTCAGAGACAGTCAACTATGGCTACACCTTC. Residues: CSVEVSETVNYGYTF.

The genes are TRBV30 and TRBJ1-4; a weak D match, TRBD1 (5 bases). V was shortened by 3 bases and J by 7 bases, with 18 bases between the two germline ends. The CDR3 loop spans 15 amino acids. Germline CDR1 reads GTSNPN; CDR2 reads SVGIG (reference sequence). The CDR3 sequence: CAWRLQGAKGEKLFF. The CDR3 DNA is TGTGCCTGGAGGCTTCAAGGGGCTAAGGGTGAAAAACTGTTTTTT. The full variable domain, its missing parts supplied by reference TRBV30 and TRBJ1-4, is SQTIHQWPATLVQPVGSPLSLECTVEGTSNPNLYWYRQAAGRGLQLLFYSVGIGQISSEVPQNLSASRPQDRQFILSSKKLLLSDSGFYLCAWRLQGAKGEKLFFGSGTQLSVL.

This rearrangement joins TRBV5-1 to TRBJ1-1; perhaps TRBD1 as D (6 bases). Deletions cut 7 bases from V and 3 bases from J, with 16 bases between. Germline loops: CDR1 SGHRS, CDR2 YFSETQ. CDR3 length equals 14 residues. Written as DNA, the CDR3 is TGCGCCAGCGGGGAACAGGGAGCGGACACTGAAGCTTTCTTT. Its translation: CASGEQGADTEAFF.

This chain links TRBV29-1 with TRBJ1-2; 7 nucleotides line up with TRBD1. V lost 0 bases, J lost 4 bases, and 5 bases stayed unmatched. Germline loops: CDR1 SQVTM, CDR2 ANQGSEA. The CDR3 consists of 14 residues. As DNA, the CDR3 is TGCAGCGTTGAAGAATGGACAGGTTCCTATGGCTACACCTTC. Protein sequence: CSVEEWTGSYGYTF.

V is TRBV6-5 and J is TRBJ1-6; D unresolved. Germline lookup yields CDR1 MNHEY and CDR2 SVGAGI. V lost 0 bases and J 3 bases, leaving 9 bases between the germline ends. CDR3 size: 16 residues. CDR3 sequence reads: CASSYSPGLYNSPLHF. The CDR3 nucleotides read TGTGCCAGCAGTTACTCGCCAGGCCTCTATAATTCACCCCTCCACTTT.

The J gene is TRBJ1-1, the V gene TRBV6-1; TRBD1 might be the D (5 bases). The V end lost 4 bases, the J end lost 0 bases, and 12 bases lay between the germline ends. The CDR3 is made up of 15 amino acids. The germline gives CDR1 MNHNS, CDR2 SASEGT. CDR3 coding DNA: TGTGCCAGCAGTGGATTCGGGGGAATGAACACTGAAGCTTTCTTT. It is translated as CASSGFGGMNTEAFF.

V gene TRBV5-1 combines with J gene TRBJ1-5; tentatively, D is TRBD1 (5 bases). CDR1 and CDR2 (germline): SGHRS, YFSETQ. With 2 bases removed from V and 6 bases from J, the gap between germline ends came to 12 bases. This CDR3 contains 14 residues. The chain's CDR3 is CASSFTGLGQPQHF. CDR3 coding DNA: TGCGCCAGCAGCTTTACAGGTCTCGGTCAGCCCCAGCATTTT.